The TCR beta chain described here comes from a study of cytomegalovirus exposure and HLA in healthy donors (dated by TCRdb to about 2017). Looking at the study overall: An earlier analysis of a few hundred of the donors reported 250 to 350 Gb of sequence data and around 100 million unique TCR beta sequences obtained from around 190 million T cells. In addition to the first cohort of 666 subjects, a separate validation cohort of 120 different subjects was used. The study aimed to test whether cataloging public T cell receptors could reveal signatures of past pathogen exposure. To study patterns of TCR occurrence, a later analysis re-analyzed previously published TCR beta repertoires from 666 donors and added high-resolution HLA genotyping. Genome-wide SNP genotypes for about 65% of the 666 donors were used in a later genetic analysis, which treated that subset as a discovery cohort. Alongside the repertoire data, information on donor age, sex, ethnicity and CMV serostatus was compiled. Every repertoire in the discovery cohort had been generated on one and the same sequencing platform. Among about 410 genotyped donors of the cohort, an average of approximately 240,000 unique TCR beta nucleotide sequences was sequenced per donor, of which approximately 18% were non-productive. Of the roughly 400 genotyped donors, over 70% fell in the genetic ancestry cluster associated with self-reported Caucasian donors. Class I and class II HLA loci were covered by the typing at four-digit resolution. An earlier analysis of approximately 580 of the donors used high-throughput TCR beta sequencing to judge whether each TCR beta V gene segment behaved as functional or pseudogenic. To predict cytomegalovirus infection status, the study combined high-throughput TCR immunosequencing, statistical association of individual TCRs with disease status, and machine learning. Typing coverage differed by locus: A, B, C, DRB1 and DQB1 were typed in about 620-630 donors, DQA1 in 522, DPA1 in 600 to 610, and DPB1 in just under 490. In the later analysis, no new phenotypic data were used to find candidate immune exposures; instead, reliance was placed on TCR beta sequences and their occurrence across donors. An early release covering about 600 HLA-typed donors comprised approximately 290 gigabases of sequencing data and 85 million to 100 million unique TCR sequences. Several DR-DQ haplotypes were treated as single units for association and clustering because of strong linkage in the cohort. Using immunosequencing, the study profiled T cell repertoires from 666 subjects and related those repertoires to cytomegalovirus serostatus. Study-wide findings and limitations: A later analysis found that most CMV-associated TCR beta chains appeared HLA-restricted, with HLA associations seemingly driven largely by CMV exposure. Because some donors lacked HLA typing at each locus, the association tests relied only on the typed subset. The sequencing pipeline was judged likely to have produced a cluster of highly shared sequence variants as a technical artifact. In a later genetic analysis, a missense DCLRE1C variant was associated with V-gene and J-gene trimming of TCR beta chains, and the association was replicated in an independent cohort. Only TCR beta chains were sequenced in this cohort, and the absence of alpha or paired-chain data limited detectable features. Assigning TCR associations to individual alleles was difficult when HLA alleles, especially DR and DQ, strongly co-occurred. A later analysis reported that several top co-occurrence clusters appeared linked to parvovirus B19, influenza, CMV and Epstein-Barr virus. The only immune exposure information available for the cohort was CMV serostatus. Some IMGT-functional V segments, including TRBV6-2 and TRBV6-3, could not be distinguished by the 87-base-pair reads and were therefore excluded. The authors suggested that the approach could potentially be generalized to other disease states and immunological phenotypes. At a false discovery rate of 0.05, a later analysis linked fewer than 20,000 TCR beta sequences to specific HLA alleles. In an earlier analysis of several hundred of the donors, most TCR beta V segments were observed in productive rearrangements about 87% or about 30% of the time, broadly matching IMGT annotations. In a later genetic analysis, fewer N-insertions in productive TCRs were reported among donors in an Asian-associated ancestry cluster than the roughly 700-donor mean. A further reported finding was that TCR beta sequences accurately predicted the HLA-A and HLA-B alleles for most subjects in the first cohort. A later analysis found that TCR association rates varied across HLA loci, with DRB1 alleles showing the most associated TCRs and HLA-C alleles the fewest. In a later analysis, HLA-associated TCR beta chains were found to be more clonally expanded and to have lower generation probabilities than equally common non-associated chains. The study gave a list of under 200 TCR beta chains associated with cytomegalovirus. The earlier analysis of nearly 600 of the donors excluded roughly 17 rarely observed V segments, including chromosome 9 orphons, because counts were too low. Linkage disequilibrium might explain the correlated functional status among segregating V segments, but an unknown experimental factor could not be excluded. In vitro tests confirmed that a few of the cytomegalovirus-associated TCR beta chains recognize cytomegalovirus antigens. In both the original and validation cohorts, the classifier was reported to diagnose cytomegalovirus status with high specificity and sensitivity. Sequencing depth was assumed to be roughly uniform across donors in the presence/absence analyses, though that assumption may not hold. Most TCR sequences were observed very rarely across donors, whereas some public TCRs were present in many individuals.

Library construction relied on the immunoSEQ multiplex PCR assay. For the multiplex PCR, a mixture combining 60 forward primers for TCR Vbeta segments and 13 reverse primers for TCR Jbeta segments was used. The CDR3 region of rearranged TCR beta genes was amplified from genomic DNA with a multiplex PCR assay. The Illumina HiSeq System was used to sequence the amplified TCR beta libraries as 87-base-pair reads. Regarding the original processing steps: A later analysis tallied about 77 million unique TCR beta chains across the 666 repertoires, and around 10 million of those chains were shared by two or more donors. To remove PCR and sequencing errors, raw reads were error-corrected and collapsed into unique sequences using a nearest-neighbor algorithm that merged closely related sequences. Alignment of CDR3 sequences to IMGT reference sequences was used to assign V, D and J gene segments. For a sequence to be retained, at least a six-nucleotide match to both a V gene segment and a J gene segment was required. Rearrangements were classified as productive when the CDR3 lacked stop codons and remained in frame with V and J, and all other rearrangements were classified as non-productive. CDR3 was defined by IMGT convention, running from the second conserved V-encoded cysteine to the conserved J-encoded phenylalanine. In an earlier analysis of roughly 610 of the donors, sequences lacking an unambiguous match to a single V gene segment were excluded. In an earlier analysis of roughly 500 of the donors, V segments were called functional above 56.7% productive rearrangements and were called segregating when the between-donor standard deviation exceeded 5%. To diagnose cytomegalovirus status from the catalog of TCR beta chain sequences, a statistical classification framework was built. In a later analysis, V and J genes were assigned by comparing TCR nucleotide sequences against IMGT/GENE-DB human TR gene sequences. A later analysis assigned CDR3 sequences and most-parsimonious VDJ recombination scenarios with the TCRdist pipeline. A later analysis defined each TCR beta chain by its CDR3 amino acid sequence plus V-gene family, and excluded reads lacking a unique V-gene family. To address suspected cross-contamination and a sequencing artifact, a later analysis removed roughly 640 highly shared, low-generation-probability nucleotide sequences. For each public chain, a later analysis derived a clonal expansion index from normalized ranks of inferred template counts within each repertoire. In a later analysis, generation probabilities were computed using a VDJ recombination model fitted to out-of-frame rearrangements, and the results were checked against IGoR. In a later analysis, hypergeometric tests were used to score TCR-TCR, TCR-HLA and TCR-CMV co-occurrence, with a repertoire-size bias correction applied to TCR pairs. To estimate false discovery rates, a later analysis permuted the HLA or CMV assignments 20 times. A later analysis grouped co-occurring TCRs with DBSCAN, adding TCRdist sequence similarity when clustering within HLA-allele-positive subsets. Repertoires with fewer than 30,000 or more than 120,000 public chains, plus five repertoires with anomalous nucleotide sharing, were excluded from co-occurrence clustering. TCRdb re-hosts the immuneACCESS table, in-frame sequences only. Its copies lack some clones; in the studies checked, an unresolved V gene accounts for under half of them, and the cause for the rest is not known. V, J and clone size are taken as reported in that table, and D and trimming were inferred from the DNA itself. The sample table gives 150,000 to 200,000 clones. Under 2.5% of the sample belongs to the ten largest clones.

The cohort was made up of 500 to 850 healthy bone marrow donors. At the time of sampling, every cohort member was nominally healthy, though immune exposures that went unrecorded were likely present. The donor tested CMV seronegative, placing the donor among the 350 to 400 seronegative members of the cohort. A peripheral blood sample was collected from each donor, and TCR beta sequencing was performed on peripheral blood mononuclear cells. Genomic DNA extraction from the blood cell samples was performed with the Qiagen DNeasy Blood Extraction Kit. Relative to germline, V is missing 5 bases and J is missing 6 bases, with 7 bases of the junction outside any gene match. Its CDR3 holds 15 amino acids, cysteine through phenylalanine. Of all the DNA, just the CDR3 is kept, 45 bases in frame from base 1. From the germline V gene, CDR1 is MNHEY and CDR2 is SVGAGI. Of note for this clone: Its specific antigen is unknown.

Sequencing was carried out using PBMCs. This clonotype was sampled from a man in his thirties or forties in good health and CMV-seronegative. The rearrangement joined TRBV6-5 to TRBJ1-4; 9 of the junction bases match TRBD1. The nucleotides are TGTGCCAGCAGTGGTCAACAGGGGGCTGATGAAAAACTGTTTTTT. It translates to CASSGQQGADEKLFF.